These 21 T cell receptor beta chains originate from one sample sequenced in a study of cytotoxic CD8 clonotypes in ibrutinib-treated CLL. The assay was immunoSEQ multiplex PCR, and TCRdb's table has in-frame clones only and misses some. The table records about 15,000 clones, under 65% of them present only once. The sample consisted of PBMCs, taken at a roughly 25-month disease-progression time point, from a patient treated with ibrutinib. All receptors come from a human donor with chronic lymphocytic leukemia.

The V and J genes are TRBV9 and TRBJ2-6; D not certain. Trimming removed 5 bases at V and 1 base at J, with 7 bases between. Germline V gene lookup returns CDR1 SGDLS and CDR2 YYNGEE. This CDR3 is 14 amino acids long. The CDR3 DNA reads TGTGCCAGCAGTCGTCGATCTGGGGCCAACGTCCTGACTTTC. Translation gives CASSRRSGANVLTF.

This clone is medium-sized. For the CDR3, the DNA is TGTGCCAGTAGTCGGGACGGTTTTGAAGCTTTCTTT. It codes for CASSRDGFEAFF. The chain carries TRBV19 and TRBJ1-1; D may be TRBD1 (5 bases). The CDR3 loop spans 12 amino acids. V was pared by 5 bases and J by 7 bases, with 11 bases between. CDR1 and CDR2 (germline): LNHDA, SQIVND (reference sequence).

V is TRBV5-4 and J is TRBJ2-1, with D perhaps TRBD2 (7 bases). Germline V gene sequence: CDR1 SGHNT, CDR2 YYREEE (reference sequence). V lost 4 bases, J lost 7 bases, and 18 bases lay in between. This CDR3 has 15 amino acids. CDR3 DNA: TGTGCCAGCAGCCCCGATGGGGGGGGGCGTAATGAGCAGTTCTTC. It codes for CASSPDGGGRNEQFF.

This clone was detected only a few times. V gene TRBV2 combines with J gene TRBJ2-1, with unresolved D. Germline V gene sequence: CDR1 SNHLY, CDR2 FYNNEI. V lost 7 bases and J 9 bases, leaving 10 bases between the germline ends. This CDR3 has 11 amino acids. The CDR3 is CASTVGREQFF. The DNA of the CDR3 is TGTGCCAGCACAGTCGGTCGTGAGCAGTTCTTC.

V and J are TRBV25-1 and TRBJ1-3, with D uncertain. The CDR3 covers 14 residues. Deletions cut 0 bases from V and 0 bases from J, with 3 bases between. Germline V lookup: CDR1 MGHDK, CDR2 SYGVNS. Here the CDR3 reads CASSEYNSGNTIYF. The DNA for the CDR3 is TGTGCCAGCAGTGAATATAACTCTGGAAACACCATATATTTT. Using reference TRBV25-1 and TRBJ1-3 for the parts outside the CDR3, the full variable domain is EADIYQTPRYLVIGTGKKITLECSQTMGHDKMYWYQQDPGMELHLIHYSYGVNSTEKGDLSSESTVSRIRTEHFPLTLESARPSHTSQYLCASSEYNSGNTIYFGEGSWLTVV.

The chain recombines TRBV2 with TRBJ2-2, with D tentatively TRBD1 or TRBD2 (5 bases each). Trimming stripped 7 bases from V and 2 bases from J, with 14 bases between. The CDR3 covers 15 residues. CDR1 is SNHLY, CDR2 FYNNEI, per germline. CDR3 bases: TGTGCCAGCACCGCCGGGACGCGAAACACCGGGGAGCTGTTTTTT. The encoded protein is CASTAGTRNTGELFF.

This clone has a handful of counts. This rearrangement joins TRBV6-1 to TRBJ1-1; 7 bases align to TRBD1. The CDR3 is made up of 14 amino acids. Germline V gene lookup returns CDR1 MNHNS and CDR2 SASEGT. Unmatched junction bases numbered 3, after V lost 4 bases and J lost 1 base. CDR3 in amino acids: CASSGRTGNTEAFF. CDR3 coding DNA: TGTGCCAGCAGTGGTCGGACAGGGAACACTGAAGCTTTCTTT.

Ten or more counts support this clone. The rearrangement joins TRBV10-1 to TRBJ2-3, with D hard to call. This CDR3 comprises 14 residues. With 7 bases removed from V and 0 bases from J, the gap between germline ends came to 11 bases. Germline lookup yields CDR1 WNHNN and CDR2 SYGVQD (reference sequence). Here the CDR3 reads CASMAEISTDTQYF. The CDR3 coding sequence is TGCGCCAGCATGGCTGAGATTAGCACAGATACGCAGTATTTT.

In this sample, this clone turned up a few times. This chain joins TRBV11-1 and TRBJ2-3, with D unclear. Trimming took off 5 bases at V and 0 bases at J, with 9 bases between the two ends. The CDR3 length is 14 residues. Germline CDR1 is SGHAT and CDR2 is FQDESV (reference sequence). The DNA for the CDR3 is TGTGCCAGCAGCCCCGATCCGAGCACAGATACGCAGTATTTT. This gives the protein CASSPDPSTDTQYF.

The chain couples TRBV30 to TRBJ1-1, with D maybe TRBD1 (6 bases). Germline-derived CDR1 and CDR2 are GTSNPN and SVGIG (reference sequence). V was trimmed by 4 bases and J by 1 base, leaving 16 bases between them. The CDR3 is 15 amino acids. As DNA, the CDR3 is TGTGCCTGGAACTCCCGGGGGGGGGCGAACACTGAAGCTTTCTTT. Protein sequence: CAWNSRGGANTEAFF.

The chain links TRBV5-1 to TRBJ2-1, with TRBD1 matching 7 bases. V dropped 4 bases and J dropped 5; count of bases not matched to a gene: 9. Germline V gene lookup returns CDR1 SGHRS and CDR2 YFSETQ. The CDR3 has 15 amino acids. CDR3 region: CASSPGDRANNEQFF. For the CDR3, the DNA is TGCGCCAGCAGCCCCGGAGACAGGGCGAACAATGAGCAGTTCTTC. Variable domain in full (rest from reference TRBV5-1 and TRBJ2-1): KAGVTQTPRYLIKTRGQQVTLSCSPISGHRSVSWYQQTPGQGLQFLFEYFSETQRNKGNFPGRFSGRQFSNSRSEMNVSTLELGDSALYLCASSPGDRANNEQFFGPGTRLTVL.

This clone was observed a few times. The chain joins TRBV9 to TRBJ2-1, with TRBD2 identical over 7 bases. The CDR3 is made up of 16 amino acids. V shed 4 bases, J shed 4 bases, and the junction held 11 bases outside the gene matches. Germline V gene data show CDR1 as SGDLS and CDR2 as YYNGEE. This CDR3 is CASSPSPGGGYNEQFF. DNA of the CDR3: TGTGCCAGCAGCCCCTCTCCAGGCGGGGGATACAATGAGCAGTTCTTC. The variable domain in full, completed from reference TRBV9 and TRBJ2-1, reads DSGVTQTPKHLITATGQRVTLRCSPRSGDLSVYWYQQSLDQGLQFLIQYYNGEERAKGNILERFSAQQFPDLHSELNLSSLELGDSALYFCASSPSPGGGYNEQFFGPGTRLTVL.

The CDR3 DNA reads as TGTGCCAGTAGATACGGACCGGGGAACACTGAAGCTTTCTTT. The encoded protein is CASRYGPGNTEAFF. The chain recombines TRBV19 with TRBJ1-1; D call uncertain. Germline V lookup: CDR1 LNHDA, CDR2 SQIVND (reference sequence). Trimming removed 6 bases from V and 1 base from J, with 12 bases in between. CDR3 length: 14 residues.

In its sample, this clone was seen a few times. CDR3 sequence reads: CASSTGELFF. Written as DNA, the CDR3 is TGTGCCAGCAGCACCGGGGAGCTGTTTTTT. The J gene is TRBJ2-2, the V gene TRBV7-9; D is uncertain. The V gene's germline CDR1 is SEHNR and CDR2 FQNEAQ (reference sequence). The V end was cut by 5 bases, the J end by 5 bases, with 0 bases between. This CDR3 is built from 10 residues. Using reference TRBV7-9 and TRBJ2-2 for the parts outside the CDR3, the full variable domain is DTGVSQNPRHKITKRGQNVTFRCDPISEHNRLYWYRQTLGQGPEFLTYFQNEAQLEKSRLLSDRFSAERPKGSFSTLEIQRTEQGDSAMYLCASSTGELFFGEGSRLTVL.

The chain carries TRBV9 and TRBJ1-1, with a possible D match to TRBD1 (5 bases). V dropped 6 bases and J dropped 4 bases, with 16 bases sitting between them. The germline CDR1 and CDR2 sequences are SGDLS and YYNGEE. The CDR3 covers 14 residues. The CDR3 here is CASTPNPGGTEAFF. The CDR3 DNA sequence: TGTGCCAGCACCCCGAATCCTGGGGGCACTGAAGCTTTCTTT.

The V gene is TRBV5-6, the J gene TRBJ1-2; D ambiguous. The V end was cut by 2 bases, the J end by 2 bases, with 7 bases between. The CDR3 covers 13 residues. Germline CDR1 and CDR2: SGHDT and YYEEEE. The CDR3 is CASSFGQNYGYTF. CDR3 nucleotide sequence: TGTGCCAGCAGCTTTGGGCAGAACTATGGCTACACCTTC.

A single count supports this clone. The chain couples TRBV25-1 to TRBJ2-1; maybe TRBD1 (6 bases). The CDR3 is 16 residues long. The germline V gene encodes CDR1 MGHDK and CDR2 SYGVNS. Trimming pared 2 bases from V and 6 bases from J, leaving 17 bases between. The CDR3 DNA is TGTGCCAGCAGTGAAACCCCGGGACACACCGCCAATGAGCAGTTCTTC. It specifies CASSETPGHTANEQFF. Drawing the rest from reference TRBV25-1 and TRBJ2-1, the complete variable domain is EADIYQTPRYLVIGTGKKITLECSQTMGHDKMYWYQQDPGMELHLIHYSYGVNSTEKGDLSSESTVSRIRTEHFPLTLESARPSHTSQYLCASSETPGHTANEQFFGPGTRLTVL.

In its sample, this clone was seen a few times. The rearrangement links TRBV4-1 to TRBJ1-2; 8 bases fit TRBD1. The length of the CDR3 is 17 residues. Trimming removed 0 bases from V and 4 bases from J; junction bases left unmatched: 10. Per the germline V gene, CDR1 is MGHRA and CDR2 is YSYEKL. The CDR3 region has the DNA TGCGCCAGCAGCCAAGAGCCGGGAGGACAGGGCACCTATGGCTACACCTTC. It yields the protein CASSQEPGGQGTYGYTF.

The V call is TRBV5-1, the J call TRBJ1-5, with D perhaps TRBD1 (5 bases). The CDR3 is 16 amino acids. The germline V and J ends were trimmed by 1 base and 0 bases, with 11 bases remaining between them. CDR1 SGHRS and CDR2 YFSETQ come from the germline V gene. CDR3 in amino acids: CASSLTKDISNQPQHF. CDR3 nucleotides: TGCGCCAGCAGCTTGACTAAGGACATTAGCAATCAGCCCCAGCATTTT.

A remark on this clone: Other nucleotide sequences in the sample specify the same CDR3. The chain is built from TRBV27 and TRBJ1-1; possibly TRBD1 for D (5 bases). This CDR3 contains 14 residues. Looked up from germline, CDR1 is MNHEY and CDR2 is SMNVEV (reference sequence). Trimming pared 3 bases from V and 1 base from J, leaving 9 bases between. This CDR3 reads CASSFGGPNTEAFF. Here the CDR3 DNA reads TGTGCCAGCAGTTTTGGGGGTCCGAACACTGAAGCTTTCTTT.

CDR3 coding DNA: TGTGCCAGCAGCAGGAGCACCGGGGTGAACACTGAAGCTTTCTTT. It specifies CASSRSTGVNTEAFF. The chain uses TRBV7-8 and TRBJ1-1; D unresolved. V lost 5 bases and J lost 0, with 13 bases in between. CDR1 and CDR2 (germline): SGHVS, FQNEAQ. The CDR3 contains 15 residues.